This T cell receptor (beta chain) was sequenced during a study of graft-versus-host responses after intestinal transplantation. Trimming stripped 5 bases from V and 8 bases from J, with 13 bases between. This CDR3 has 14 residues. Per the germline V gene, CDR1 is KGHSH and CDR2 is LQKENI. This clone was observed a handful of times. Its antigen is unidentified. TCRdb keeps only in-frame clones here, not all; method: immunoSEQ multiplex PCR. The sample contains about 90,000 clones, roughly 90% of which appear only once. This sequence was found in a human donor who received an intestinal transplant. Material: unstimulated CD4+ T cells sorted from spleen or lymph node cells, obtained before intestinal transplant. The J gene is TRBJ1-6, the V gene TRBV18; D perhaps matches TRBD1 (6 bases). CDR3 amino acids: CASSVQGRDSPLHF. The CDR3 nucleotides are TGTGCCAGCTCAGTACAGGGACGGGATTCACCCCTCCACTTT.